This record concerns one TCR beta chain sequence. This entry comes from a study of blood T cells in healthy people across ages. Next came a second PCR, run for roughly 6 to 11 cycles, which used a sample-barcoded 5' primer along with a J-beta primer mix. TCRdb re-derived calls from the 5' RACE reads in MiXCR, one entry per CDR3 protein. Of 890,000 or so distinct CDR3 sequences listed, approximately 65% were seen once; the top ten hold about a quarter. The sequenced material came from blood. The source of this sequence is a man aged 30 to 39 in good health.

The CDR3 DNA reads TGTGCCAGCAGCTCGCCAATGGAGGGGCGGGAGACCCAGTACTTC. As protein: CASSSPMEGRETQYF. This chain joins TRBV7-2 and TRBJ2-5; a weak D match, TRBD2 (6 bases). The CDR3 is 15 residues long. The V gene lost 4 bases and the J gene lost 5 bases, with 17 bases spanning the gap. Germline CDR1 and CDR2: SGHTA and FQGNSA.